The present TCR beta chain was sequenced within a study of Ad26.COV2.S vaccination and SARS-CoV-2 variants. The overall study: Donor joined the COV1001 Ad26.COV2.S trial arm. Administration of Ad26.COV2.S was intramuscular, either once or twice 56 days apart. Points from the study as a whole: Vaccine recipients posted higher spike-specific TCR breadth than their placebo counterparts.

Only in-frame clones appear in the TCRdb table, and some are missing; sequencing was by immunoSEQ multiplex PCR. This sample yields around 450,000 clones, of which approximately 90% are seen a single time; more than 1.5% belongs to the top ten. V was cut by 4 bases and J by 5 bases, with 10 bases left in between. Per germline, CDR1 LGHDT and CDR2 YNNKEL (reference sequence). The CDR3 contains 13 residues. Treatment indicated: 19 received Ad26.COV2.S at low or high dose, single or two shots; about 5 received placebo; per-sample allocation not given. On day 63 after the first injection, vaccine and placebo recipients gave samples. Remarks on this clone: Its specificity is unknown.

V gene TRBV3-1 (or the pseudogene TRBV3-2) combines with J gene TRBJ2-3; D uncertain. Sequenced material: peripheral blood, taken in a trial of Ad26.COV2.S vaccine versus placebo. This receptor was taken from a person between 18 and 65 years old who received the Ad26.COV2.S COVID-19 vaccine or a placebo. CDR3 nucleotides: TGTGCCAGCAGCCCGTACTCCGGAGATACGCAGTATTTT. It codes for CASSPYSGDTQYF.